This T cell receptor beta chain appears in the sequencing data of a study of blood T cell repertoires in COVID-19. The germline V and J ends were trimmed by 5 bases and 2 bases, with 10 bases remaining between them. This CDR3 is 13 amino acids long. Germline values: CDR1 LNHDA, CDR2 SQIVND (reference sequence). The protocol was immunoSEQ multiplex PCR, while the TCRdb copy is restricted to in-frame clones and leaves out a portion. This table holds about 140,000 clones, about 76% found once. The sample consisted of peripheral blood. The clonotype originates from a man older than 75 with acute or convalescent COVID-19. The rearrangement links TRBV19 to TRBJ2-7, with a weak D call TRBD1 (6 bases). The CDR3 bases are TGTGCCAGTAGTTCCGACAGGACCTACGAGCAGTACTTC. Protein product: CASSSDRTYEQYF.